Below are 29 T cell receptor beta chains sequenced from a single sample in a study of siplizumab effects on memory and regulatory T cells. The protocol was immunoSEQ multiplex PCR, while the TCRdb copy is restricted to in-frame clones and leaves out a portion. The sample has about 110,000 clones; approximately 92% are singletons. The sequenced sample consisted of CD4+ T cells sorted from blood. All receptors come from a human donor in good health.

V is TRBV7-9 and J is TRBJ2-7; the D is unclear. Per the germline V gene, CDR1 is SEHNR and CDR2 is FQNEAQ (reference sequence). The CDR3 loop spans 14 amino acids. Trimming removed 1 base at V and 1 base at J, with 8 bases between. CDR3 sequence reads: CASSLVAGSYEQYF. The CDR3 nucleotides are TGTGCCAGCAGCTTAGTAGCCGGTTCCTACGAGCAGTACTTC.

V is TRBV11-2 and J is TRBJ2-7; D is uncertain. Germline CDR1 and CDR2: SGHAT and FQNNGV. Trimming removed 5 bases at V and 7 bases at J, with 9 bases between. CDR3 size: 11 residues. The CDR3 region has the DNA TGTGCCAGCAGCCCAGCAGTGGAGCAGTACTTC. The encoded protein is CASSPAVEQYF.

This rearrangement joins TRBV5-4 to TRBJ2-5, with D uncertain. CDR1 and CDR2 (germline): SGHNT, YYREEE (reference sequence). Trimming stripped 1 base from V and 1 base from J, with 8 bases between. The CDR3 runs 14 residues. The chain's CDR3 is CASSLNSRQETQYF. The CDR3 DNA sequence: TGTGCCAGCAGCTTGAACAGCCGCCAAGAGACCCAGTACTTC.

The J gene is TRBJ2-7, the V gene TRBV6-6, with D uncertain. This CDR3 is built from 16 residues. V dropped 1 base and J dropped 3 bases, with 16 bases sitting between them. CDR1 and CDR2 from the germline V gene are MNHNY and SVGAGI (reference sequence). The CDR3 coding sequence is TGTGCCAGCAGTTACTGGACCCGGGCGTCCGACTACGAGCAGTACTTC. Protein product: CASSYWTRASDYEQYF.

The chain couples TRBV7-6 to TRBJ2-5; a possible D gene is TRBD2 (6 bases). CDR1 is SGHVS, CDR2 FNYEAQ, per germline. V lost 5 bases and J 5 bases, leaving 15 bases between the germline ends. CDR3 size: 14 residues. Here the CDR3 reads CASSPGLGRETQYF. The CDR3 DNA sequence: TGTGCCAGCAGCCCCGGACTTGGGAGGGAGACCCAGTACTTC.

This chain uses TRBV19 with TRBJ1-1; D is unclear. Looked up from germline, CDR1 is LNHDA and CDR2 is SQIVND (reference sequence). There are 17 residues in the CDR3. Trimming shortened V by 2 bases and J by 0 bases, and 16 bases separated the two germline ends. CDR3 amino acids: CASSIKLWEGLNTEAFF. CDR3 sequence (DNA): TGTGCCAGTAGTATAAAATTGTGGGAAGGATTGAACACTGAAGCTTTCTTT.

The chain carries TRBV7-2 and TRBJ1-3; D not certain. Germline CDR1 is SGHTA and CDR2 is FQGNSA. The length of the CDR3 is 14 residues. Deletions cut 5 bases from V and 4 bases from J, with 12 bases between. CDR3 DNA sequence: TGTGCCAGCAGCCCCGCTCAGGCAGGAAACACCATATATTTT. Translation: CASSPAQAGNTIYF. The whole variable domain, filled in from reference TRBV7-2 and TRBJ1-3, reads GAGVSQSPSNKVTEKGKDVELRCDPISGHTALYWYRQSLGQGLEFLIYFQGNSAPDKSGLPSDRFSAERTGGSVSTLTIQRTQQEDSAVYLCASSPAQAGNTIYFGEGSWLTVV.

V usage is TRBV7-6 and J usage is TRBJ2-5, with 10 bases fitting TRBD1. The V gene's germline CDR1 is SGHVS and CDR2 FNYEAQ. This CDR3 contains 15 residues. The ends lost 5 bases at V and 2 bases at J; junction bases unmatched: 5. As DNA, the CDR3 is TGTGCCAGCAGCCGGGGGGGACAGGGGCAAGAGACCCAGTACTTC. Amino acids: CASSRGGQGQETQYF.

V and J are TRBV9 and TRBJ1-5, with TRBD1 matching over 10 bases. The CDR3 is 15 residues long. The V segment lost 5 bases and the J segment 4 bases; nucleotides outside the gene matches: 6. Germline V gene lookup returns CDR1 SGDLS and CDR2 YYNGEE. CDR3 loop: CASSQGQGRNQPQHF. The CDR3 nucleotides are TGTGCCAGCAGTCAGGGACAGGGGCGGAATCAGCCCCAGCATTTT.

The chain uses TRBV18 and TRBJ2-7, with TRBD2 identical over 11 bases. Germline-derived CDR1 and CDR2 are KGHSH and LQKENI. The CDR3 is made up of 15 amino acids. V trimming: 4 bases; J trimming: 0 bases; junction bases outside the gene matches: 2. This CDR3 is CASSQLAGASYEQYF. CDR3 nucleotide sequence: TGTGCCAGCTCACAACTAGCGGGAGCCTCCTACGAGCAGTACTTC.

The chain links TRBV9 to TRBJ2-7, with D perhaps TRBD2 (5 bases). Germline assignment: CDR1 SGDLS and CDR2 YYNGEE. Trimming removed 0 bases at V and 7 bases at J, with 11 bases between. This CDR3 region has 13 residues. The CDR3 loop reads CASSVEISGEQYF. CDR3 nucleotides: TGTGCCAGCAGCGTAGAGATCAGCGGTGAGCAGTACTTC. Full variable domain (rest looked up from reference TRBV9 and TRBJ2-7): DSGVTQTPKHLITATGQRVTLRCSPRSGDLSVYWYQQSLDQGLQFLIQYYNGEERAKGNILERFSAQQFPDLHSELNLSSLELGDSALYFCASSVEISGEQYFGPGTRLTVT.

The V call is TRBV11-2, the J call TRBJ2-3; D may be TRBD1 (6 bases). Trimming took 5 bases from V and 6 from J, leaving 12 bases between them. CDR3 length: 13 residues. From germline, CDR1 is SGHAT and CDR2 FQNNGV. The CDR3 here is CASSTQDRDTQYF. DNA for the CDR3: TGTGCCAGCAGCACCCAAGACAGGGATACGCAGTATTTT.

The DNA for the CDR3 is TGTGCCAGCAGCTTAAGTGGAACAACCGGGGAGCTGTTTTTT. It codes for CASSLSGTTGELFF. V gene TRBV7-2 combines with J gene TRBJ2-2, with D unresolved. Germline V lookup: CDR1 SGHTA, CDR2 FQGNSA. Trimming removed 2 bases at V and 5 bases at J, with 9 bases between. CDR3 length equals 14 residues.

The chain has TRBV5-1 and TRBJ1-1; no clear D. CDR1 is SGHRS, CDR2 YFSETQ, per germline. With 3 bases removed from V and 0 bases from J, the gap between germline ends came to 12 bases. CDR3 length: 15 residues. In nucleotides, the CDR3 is TGCGCCAGCAGCTCTGGAGCCGGGATGAACACTGAAGCTTTCTTT. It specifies CASSSGAGMNTEAFF.

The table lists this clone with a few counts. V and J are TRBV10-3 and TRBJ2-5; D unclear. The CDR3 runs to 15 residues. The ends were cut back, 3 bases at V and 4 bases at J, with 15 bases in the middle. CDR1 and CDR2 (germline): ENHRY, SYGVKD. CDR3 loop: CAISDPKGVGETQYF. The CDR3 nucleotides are TGTGCCATCAGTGACCCAAAAGGAGTTGGAGAGACCCAGTACTTC.

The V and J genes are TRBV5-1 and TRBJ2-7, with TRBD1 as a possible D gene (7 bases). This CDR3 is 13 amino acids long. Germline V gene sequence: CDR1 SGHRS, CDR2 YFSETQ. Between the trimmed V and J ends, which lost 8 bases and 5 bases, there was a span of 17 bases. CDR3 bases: TGCGCCAGTGCGGGACAGTTCGTCCACGAGCAGTACTTC. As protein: CASAGQFVHEQYF.

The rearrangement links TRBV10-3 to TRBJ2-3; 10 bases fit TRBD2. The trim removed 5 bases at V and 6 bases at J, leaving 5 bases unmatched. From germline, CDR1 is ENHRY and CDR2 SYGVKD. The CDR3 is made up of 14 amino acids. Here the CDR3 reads CAISSGRAIDTQYF. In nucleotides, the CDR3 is TGTGCCATCAGTAGCGGGAGGGCCATCGATACGCAGTATTTT.

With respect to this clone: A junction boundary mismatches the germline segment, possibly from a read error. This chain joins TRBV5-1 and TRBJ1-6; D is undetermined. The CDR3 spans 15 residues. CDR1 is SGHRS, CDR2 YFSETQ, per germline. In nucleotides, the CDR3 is TGCGCCAGCAGCCTCAATGTAGGAAATAACTCACCCCTCCACTTT. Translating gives CASSLNVGNNSPLHF.

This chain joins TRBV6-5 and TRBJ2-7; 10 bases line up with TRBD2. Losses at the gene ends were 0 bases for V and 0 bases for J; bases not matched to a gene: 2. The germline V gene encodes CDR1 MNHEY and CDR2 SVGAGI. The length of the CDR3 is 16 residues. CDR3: CASSYSASGSSYEQYF. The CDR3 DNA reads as TGTGCCAGCAGTTACTCGGCTAGCGGGAGCTCCTACGAGCAGTACTTC.

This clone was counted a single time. CDR3 nucleotide sequence: TGTGCCAGCAGCCGCATACAGAGGGGCGAGACCCAGTACTTC. Protein sequence: CASSRIQRGETQYF. This chain uses TRBV7-9 with TRBJ2-5; D could derive from TRBD1 or TRBD2 (5 bases each). Trimming removed 5 bases from V and 5 bases from J, with 15 bases in between. The CDR3 has 14 residues. Germline V gives CDR1 SEHNR, CDR2 FQNEAQ (reference sequence). The variable domain in full, with the rest retrieved from reference TRBV7-9 and TRBJ2-5, is DTGVSQNPRHKITKRGQNVTFRCDPISEHNRLYWYRQTLGQGPEFLTYFQNEAQLEKSRLLSDRFSAERPKGSFSTLEIQRTEQGDSAMYLCASSRIQRGETQYFGPGTRLLVL.

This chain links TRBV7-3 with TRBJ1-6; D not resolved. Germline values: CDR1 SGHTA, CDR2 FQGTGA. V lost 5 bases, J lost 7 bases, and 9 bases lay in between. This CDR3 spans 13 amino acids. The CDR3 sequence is CASSRTENSPLHF. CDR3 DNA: TGTGCCAGCAGCCGCACCGAAAATTCACCCCTCCACTTT.

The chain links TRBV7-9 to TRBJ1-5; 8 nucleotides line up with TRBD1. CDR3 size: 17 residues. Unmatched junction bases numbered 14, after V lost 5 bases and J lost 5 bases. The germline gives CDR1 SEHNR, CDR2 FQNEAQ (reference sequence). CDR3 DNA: TGTGCCAGCAGCCAAAGATCAGGACAGGGCGGGGATCAGCCCCAGCATTTT. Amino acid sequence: CASSQRSGQGGDQPQHF.

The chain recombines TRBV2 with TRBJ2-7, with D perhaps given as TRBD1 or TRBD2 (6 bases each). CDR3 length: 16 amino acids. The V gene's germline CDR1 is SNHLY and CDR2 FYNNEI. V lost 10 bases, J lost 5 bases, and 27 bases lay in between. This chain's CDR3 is CATRKGVEGEKNEQYF. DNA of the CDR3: TGTGCCACCAGGAAGGGAGTGGAGGGGGAAAAGAACGAGCAGTACTTC.

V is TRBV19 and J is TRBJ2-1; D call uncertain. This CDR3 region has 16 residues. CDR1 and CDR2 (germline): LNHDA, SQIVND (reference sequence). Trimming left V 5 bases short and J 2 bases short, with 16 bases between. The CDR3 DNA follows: TGTGCCAGTAGTCTCCGTCCCATTCGGCCCTACAATGAGCAGTTCTTC. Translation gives CASSLRPIRPYNEQFF. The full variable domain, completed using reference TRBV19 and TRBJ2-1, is DGGITQSPKYLFRKEGQNVTLSCEQNLNHDAMYWYRQDPGQGLRLIYYSQIVNDFQKGDIAEGYSVSREKKESFPLTVTSAQKNPTAFYLCASSLRPIRPYNEQFFGPGTRLTVL.

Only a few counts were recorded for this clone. In nucleotides, the CDR3 is TGTGCCAGCAGCCAAGCTGGGAGAACGCGGGACTATGGCTACACCTTC. Encoded protein: CASSQAGRTRDYGYTF. The V gene is TRBV4-2, the J gene TRBJ1-2; D is ambiguous. With 1 base removed from V and 3 bases from J, the gap between germline ends came to 15 bases. The CDR3 loop spans 16 amino acids. Germline lookup yields CDR1 LGHNA and CDR2 YNFKEQ.

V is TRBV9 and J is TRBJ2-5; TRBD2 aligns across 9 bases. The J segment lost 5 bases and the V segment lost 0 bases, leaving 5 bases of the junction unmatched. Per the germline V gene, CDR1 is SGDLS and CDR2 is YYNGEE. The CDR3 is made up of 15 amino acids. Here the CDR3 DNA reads TGTGCCAGCAGCGTAGGAGCGGGGGGTTGGGAGACCCAGTACTTC. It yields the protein CASSVGAGGWETQYF.

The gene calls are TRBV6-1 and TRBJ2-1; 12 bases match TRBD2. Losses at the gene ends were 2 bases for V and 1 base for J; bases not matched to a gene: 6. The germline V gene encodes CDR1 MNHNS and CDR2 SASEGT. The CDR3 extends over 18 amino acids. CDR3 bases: TGTGCCAGCAGTGAAAATAGGCTAGCGGGAGGGTCCTACAATGAGCAGTTCTTC. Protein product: CASSENRLAGGSYNEQFF.

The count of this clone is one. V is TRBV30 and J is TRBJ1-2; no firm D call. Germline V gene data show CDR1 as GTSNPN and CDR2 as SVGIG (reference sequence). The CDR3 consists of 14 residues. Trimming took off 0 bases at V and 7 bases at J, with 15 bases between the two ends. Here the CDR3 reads CAWSVGMSLSGYTF. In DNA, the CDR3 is TGTGCCTGGAGTGTAGGGATGAGTCTGAGTGGCTACACCTTC.

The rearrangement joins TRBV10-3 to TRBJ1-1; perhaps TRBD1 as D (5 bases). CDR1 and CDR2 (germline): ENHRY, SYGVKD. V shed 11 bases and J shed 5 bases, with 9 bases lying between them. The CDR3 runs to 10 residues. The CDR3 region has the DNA TGTGCCGTCGGGACTACTGAAGCTTTCTTT. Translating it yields CAVGTTEAFF.